Sequencing of this TCR beta chain was carried out in a study of T-cell reconstitution after alpha-beta-depleted transplantation in children. The study, taken as a whole, reports: After one year, T-cell counts and TCRbeta diversity mostly came from new T cells.

The CDR3 length is 14 residues. The V gene end was trimmed by 6 bases and the J gene end by 4 bases; junction bases not matched to a gene: 4. Germline CDR1 MGHDK, CDR2 SYGVNS. Many counts were recorded for this clonotype. Its antigen is unknown. The TCRbeta library incorporated unique molecular identifiers. TCRdb reprocessed the PCR reads with MiXCR, giving one entry per CDR3 protein. The sample carries hundreds of thousands of distinct CDR3 sequences, about an eighth recorded once. This chain uses TRBV25-1 with TRBJ2-1, with 9 bases matching TRBD2. The sequencing used PBMCs, mostly from graft donor cells, collected 360 days after TCRalphabeta/CD19-depleted stem cell transplant. This receptor was taken from a male patient younger than 18 who had a stem cell transplant for acute myeloid leukemia, so the T cells may come from the graft donor. CDR3 nucleotides: TGTGCCAGCAGCCGGACTAGCGAGTACAATGAGCAGTTCTTC. Translating gives CASSRTSEYNEQFF.